This paragraph covers one T cell receptor beta chain sequence. The data belong to a study of shared clonotypes between healthy human individuals. Naive CD8 cells were CD45RO-negative, positively selected for CCR7, excluding terminally differentiated effector memory CD45RA+ cells. This table comes from immunoSEQ multiplex PCR, and its TCRdb copy is limited to in-frame clones, with some not included. The sample holds about 2 million clones; about 95% are singletons and the top ten take roughly 1%. The trim removed 6 bases at V and 5 bases at J, leaving 6 bases unmatched. CDR1 is MNHNY, CDR2 SVGAGI, per germline (reference sequence). This CDR3 spans 14 amino acids.

This chain connects TRBV6-6 to TRBJ2-1; 8 bases fit TRBD1. This sequence originates from a man aged 18 to 29 in good health. Sequenced input: naive CD8+ T cells sorted from blood. CDR3 in amino acids: CASSRTGLDNEQFF. The CDR3, as DNA: TGTGCCAGCAGCCGGACAGGGTTGGACAATGAGCAGTTCTTC.